The entry below gives a single TCR beta chain sequence along with its context. No antigen is known for it. This CDR3 contains 16 residues. Germline assignment: CDR1 LNHDA and CDR2 SQIVND (reference sequence). V lost 6 bases and J lost 3, with 19 bases in between. These data come from a study of T cell responses to AZD1222 COVID-19 vaccine. The wider study: The analysis combined second doses at about 4 or about 12 weeks.

Generated by immunoSEQ multiplex PCR, the TCRdb table keeps only in-frame clones and is missing some. The table has roughly 72,000 clones, about 85% seen once. Findings of the study overall: Two AZD1222 administrations were followed by greater Spike-specific TCR breadth and depth. A reported finding is that nearly half of spike-specific TCRs target unmutated variant regions.

This chain uses TRBV19 with TRBJ2-3, with D possibly TRBD1 on 6 matching bases. The specimen was peripheral blood, collected on day 0 of AZD1222 vaccination. The source of this sequence is an adult in good health. CDR3 bases: TGTGCCAGTAGCGTCTACAGGGATGTTGGGACAGATACGCAGTATTTT. Translated, it gives CASSVYRDVGTDTQYF.